This paragraph covers one TCR beta chain sequence. This entry comes from a study of blood T cell repertoires in COVID-19. The method was immunoSEQ multiplex PCR; TCRdb's version includes in-frame clones alone and lacks a portion of them. The sample has about 250,000 clones; 85% are singletons. CDR1 SGHVS and CDR2 FQNEAQ come from the germline V gene. Trimming took 1 base from V and 10 from J; bases not matched to a gene: 13. This CDR3 has 16 amino acids. The chain employs TRBV7-8 and TRBJ2-1; TRBD1 aligns across 7 bases. The source is a woman aged 55-75 years with active or convalescent COVID-19. Sequenced input: peripheral blood. CDR3 region: CASSLGLTGQSAEQFF. For the CDR3, the DNA is TGTGCCAGCAGCTTAGGATTGACAGGGCAAAGCGCGGAGCAGTTCTTC.